This T cell receptor (beta chain) was identified in a study of T cell clones after liver transplantation. Background on the study: TCRbeta sequencing after a pre-transplant mixed lymphocyte reaction identified graft-donor-reactive clones, later tracked in post-transplant blood. Patients counted as tolerant after at least one year off all immunosuppression, enzymes not exceeding twice normal. Samples came pre-transplant, pre-randomization before withdrawal, and post-randomization after withdrawal ended. Notes on the study in general: Graft donor-reactive T cells possibly entered the graft instead of undergoing deletion.

Assay used: immunoSEQ multiplex PCR; TCRdb lists only in-frame clones, some missing. The top ten hold less than 0.6% of the sample, which has tens of thousands of clones, roughly 80% seen once. Per the germline V gene, CDR1 is SGDLS and CDR2 is YYNGEE. The J segment lost 0 bases and the V segment lost 3 bases, leaving 8 bases of the junction unmatched. This CDR3 contains 18 residues. Comment on this clone: The antigen remains unidentified.

The sample in question was CD4+ T cells from blood, obtained approximately 3.5 years after liver transplant. The source is a human patient who received a liver transplant. Part of the T cell pool may stem from the graft donor. V gene TRBV9 combines with J gene TRBJ2-3; the match to TRBD2 covers 12 bases. The CDR3: CASSAGTSGWVSTDTQYF. CDR3 coding DNA: TGTGCCAGCAGCGCGGGGACTAGCGGGTGGGTTAGCACAGATACGCAGTATTTT.